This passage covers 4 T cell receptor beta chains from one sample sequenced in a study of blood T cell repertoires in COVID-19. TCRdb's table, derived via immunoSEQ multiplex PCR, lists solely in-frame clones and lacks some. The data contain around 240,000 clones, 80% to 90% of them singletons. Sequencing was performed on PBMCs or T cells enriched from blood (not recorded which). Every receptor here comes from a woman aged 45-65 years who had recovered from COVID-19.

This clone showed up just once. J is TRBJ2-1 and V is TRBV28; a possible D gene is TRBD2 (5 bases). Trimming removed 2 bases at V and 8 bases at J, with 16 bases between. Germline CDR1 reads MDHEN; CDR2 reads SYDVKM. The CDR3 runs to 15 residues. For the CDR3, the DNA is TGTGCCAGCAGTTTAGGATCCCGAGAGGAGGATGAGCAGTTCTTC. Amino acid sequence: CASSLGSREEDEQFF.

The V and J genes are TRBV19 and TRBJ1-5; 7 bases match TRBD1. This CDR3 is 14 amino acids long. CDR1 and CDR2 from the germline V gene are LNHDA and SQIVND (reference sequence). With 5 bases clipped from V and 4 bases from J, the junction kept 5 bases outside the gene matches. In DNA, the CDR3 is TGTGCCAGTAGTTTCGACAGGGTTAATCAGCCCCAGCATTTT. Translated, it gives CASSFDRVNQPQHF.

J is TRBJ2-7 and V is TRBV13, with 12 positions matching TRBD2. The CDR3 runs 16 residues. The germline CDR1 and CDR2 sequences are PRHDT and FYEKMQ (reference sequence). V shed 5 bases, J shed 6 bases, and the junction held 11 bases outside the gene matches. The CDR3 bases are TGTGCCAGCAGCCCAGACCCTAGCGGGAGGGCCAGCGAGCAGTACTTC. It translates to CASSPDPSGRASEQYF.

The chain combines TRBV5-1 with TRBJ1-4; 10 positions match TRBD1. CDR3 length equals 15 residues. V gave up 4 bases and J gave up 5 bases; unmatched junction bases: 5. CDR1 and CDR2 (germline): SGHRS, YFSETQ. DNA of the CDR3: TGCGCCAGCAGCGACGGACAGGGGGGGAATGAAAAACTGTTTTTT. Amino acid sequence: CASSDGQGGNEKLFF. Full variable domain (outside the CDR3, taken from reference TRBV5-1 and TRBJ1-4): KAGVTQTPRYLIKTRGQQVTLSCSPISGHRSVSWYQQTPGQGLQFLFEYFSETQRNKGNFPGRFSGRQFSNSRSEMNVSTLELGDSALYLCASSDGQGGNEKLFFGSGTQLSVL.